Listed below are T cell receptor beta chains from one sample, sequenced in a study of cytomegalovirus exposure and HLA in healthy donors. Here immunoSEQ multiplex PCR was the method, and the copy in TCRdb shows in-frame clones only, minus some. The sample yields some 140,000 clones, about 79% seen once. The source material was PBMCs. These receptors originate from a female donor in good health and CMV-seropositive. CDR3s include the opening cysteine and the closing phenylalanine or tryptophan. The D gene is left open where the match is weak. The size of a clone is reported for some rows only, either as once, few or many, or as a class for expanded clones.

v_gene	j_gene	d_gene	abundance	CDR3nt	CDR3aa
TRBV6-5	TRBJ2-1	TRBD2	.	TGTGCCAGCAGTTACTCTGCGGGAGAAGCTGAGCAGTTCTTC	CASSYSAGEAEQFF
TRBV28	TRBJ1-1	TRBD1	once	TGTGCCAGCAGTCCCGGGACAGGGCTTTCGAACACTGAAGCTTTCTTT	CASSPGTGLSNTEAFF
TRBV11-1	TRBJ2-5	.	few	TGTGCCAGCAGAACTACAGGGTTGGCAGAGACCCAGTACTTC	CASRTTGLAETQYF
TRBV29-1	TRBJ2-1	.	.	TGCAGCGTTGCGGACAATGAGCAGTTCTTC	CSVADNEQFF
TRBV18	TRBJ2-1	.	once	TGTGCCAGCTCACCTCAGACACGTTACAATGAGCAGTTCTTC	CASSPQTRYNEQFF
TRBV30	TRBJ2-1	TRBD1	.	TGTGCCTGGAGTGACGCTGACAGGGGCAATGAGCAGTTCTTC	CAWSDADRGNEQFF
TRBV18	TRBJ1-1	TRBD1	.	TGTGCCAGCACCCGGGACAGGGGTTTAATAAACACTGAAGCTTTCTTT	CASTRDRGLINTEAFF
TRBV9	TRBJ1-2	TRBD1	.	TGTGCCAGCAGCACTCGGCCGGGACAGGGAACCCAATCTAACTATGGCTACACCTTC	CASSTRPGQGTQSNYGYTF
TRBV19	TRBJ1-2	TRBD1	.	TGTGCCAGTGAGACAGGGAACTATGGCTACACCTTC	CASETGNYGYTF
TRBV9	TRBJ2-1	TRBD2	.	TGTGCCAGCAGCGTAGCCGGGACTAGCGGAAACAATGAGCAGTTCTTC	CASSVAGTSGNNEQFF
TRBV30	TRBJ2-3	TRBD2	.	TGTGCCTGGAGTGTACTAAGTTGGGGAGCGGGGGGCGACACAGATACGCAGTATTTT	CAWSVLSWGAGGDTDTQYF
TRBV6-1	TRBJ2-2	.	.	TGTGCCAGCAGTGAAGCATCGTGGGGGGGCACGAACACCGGGGAGCTGTTTTTT	CASSEASWGGTNTGELFF
TRBV10-2	TRBJ2-7	TRBD2	.	TGCGCCAGCAGTGAGCGGGGGGGGGCCTCCTACGAGCAGTACTTC	CASSERGGASYEQYF
TRBV9	TRBJ2-1	TRBD2	once	TGTGCCAGCAGCGGAGCGACTAGCCCGAACAATGAGCAGTTCTTC	CASSGATSPNNEQFF
TRBV5-1	TRBJ2-5	TRBD2	.	TGCGCCAGCAGCTTGGGGGGACTAGCGAGTCAAGAGACCCAGTACTTC	CASSLGGLASQETQYF
TRBV6-1	TRBJ1-1	TRBD1	.	TGTGCCAGCGTCACAGGGGGCGGGGAAGCTTTCTTT	CASVTGGGEAFF
TRBV14	TRBJ2-2	TRBD1	few	TGTGCCAGCAAACAGGGGCTCGGAAAAACCGGGGAGCTGTTTTTT	CASKQGLGKTGELFF
TRBV7-3	TRBJ2-3	.	.	TGTGCCAGCAGCCTCGACTACACAGATACGCAGTATTTT	CASSLDYTDTQYF
TRBV7-9	TRBJ2-7	.	.	TGTGCCAGCAGCTTAGGGCTTTACCGCAACGAGCAGTACTTC	CASSLGLYRNEQYF
TRBV19	TRBJ2-1	TRBD1	.	TGTGCCAGTAGTCCCCCCGACAGGGGGGGTGAGTTCTTC	CASSPPDRGGEFF
TRBV5-1	TRBJ1-4	TRBD1	.	TGCGCCAGCAGCTTGGGAGGGACAGTCAATGAAAAACTGTTTTTT	CASSLGGTVNEKLFF
TRBV4-1	TRBJ2-3	.	once	TGCGCCAGCAGCCAGGCGGGGACCACAGATACGCAGTATTTT	CASSQAGTTDTQYF
TRBV2	TRBJ2-3	TRBD2	few	TGTGCCAGCAGTAGACTAGCTCAGCTAGATACGCAGTATTTT	CASSRLAQLDTQYF
TRBV6-1	TRBJ1-6	.	.	TGTGCCAGCACAGTCAGGGCGAGTAGGTCACCCCTCCACTTT	CASTVRASRSPLHF
TRBV29-1	TRBJ1-1	TRBD1	.	TGCAGCGTTGAACCGGGACAGGGGTCGGAGAACACTGAAGCTTTCTTT	CSVEPGQGSENTEAFF
TRBV7-2	TRBJ1-1	TRBD1	.	TGTGCCAGCAGCTTAGCGGGGACAGGGGACACTGAAGCTTTCTTT	CASSLAGTGDTEAFF
TRBV5-1	TRBJ1-3	TRBD1	.	TGCGCCAGCAGCTCGATGGCGACAGGGGTTGGAAACACCATATATTTT	CASSSMATGVGNTIYF
TRBV7-9	TRBJ1-6	TRBD1	.	TGTTCCGGGGGACAGGGTGAATCACCCCTCCACTTT	CSGGQGESPLHF
TRBV6-5	TRBJ2-7	TRBD1	.	TGTGCCAGCAGTTACCGAAGACAGGGTTCCTACGAGCAGTACTTC	CASSYRRQGSYEQYF
TRBV5-1	TRBJ1-3	.	.	TGCGCCAGCAGCTTGGATGGACAAGTGGGAAACACCATATATTTT	CASSLDGQVGNTIYF
TRBV7-2	TRBJ2-7	.	.	TGTGCCAGCAGCTTAGCCGGGTTATACGAGCAGTACTTC	CASSLAGLYEQYF
TRBV7-3	TRBJ2-2	.	once	TGTGCCAGCAGCCCAGGACAGCTAGCGAACACCGGGGAGCTGTTTTTT	CASSPGQLANTGELFF
TRBV9	TRBJ2-5	TRBD2	few	TGTGCCAGCAGCGTAGGGACTAGTCGCCGGTGGACCCAGTACTTC	CASSVGTSRRWTQYF
TRBV28	TRBJ2-7	TRBD2	.	TGTGCCAGCACCTCGACTAGCGGGAGCTCGGGATACGAGCAGTACTTC	CASTSTSGSSGYEQYF
TRBV5-1	TRBJ2-5	.	.	TGCGCCAGCAGCCCGTTCCCTGAAGAGACCCAGTACTTC	CASSPFPEETQYF
TRBV7-8	TRBJ1-5	TRBD1	once	TGTGCCAGCAGCTCCCGGGACAGGGATTGGGGCAATCAGCCCCAGCATTTT	CASSSRDRDWGNQPQHF